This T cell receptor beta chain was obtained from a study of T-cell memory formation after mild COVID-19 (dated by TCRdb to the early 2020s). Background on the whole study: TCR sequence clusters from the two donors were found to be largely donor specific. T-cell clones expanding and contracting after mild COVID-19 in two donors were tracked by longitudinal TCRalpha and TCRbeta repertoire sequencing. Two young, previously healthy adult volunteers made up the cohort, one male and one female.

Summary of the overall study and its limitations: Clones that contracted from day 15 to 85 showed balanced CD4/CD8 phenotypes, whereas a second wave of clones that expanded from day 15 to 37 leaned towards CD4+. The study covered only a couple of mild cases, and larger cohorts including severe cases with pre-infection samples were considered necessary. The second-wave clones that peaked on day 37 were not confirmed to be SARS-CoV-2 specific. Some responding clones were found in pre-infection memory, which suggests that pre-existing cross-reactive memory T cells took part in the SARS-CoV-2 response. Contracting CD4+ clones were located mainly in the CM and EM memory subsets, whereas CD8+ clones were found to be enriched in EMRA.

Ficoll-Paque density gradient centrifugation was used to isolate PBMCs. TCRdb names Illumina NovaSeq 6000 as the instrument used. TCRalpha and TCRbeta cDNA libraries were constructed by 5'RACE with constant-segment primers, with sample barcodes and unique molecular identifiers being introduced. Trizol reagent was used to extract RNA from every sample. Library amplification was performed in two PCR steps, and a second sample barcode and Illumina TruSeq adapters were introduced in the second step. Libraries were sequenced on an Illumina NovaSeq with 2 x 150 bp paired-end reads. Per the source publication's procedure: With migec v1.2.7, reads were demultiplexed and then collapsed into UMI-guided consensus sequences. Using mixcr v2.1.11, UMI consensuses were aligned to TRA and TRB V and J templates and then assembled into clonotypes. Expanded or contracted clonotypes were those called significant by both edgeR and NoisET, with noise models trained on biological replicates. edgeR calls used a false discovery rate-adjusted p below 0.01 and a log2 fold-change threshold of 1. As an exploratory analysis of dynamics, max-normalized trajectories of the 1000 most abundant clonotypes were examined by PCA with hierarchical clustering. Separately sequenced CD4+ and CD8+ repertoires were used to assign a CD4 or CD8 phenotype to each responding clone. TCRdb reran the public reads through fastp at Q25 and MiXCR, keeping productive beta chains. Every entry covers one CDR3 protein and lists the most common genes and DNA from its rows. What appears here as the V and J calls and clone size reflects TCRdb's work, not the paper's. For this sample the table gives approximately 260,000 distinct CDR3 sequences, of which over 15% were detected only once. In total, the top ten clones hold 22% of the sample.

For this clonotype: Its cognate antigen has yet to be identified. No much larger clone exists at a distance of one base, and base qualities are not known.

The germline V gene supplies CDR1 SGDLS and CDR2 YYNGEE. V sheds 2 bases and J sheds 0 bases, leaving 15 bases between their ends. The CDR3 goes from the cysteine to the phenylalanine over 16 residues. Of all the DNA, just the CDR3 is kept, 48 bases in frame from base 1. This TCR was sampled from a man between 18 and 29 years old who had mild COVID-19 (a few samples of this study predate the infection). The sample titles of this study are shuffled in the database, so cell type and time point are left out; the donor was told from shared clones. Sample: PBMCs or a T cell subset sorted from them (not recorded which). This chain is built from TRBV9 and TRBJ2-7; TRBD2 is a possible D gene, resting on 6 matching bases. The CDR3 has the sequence CASSVTSSAYSYEQYF. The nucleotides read TGTGCCAGCAGCGTCACCTCTAGCGCATACTCCTACGAGCAGTACTTC.